These 27 T cell receptor beta chains came from one sample sequenced in a study of blood T cell repertoires in COVID-19. Sequenced by immunoSEQ multiplex PCR; TCRdb stores in-frame clones only, minus some. Of roughly 50,000 clones listed, about 86% were seen once; the top ten hold about an eighth. Sequencing was done on a sample of peripheral blood. Receptors originate from a man between 65 and 85 years old with active COVID-19.

This chain uses TRBV7-3 with TRBJ2-7; D is perhaps TRBD1 (6 bases). The CDR3 is 13 amino acids. Germline V lookup: CDR1 SGHTA, CDR2 FQGTGA. The ends were cut back, 5 bases at V and 6 bases at J, with 14 bases in the middle. CDR3 DNA sequence: TGTGCCAGCAGCCTCACAGGGCCCGGCGAGCAGTACTTC. Amino acids: CASSLTGPGEQYF.

This clone was seen once. The chain employs TRBV7-2 and TRBJ2-7; unclear D gene. The CDR3 is 16 amino acids. Germline-derived CDR1 and CDR2 are SGHTA and FQGNSA. Between the trimmed V and J ends, which lost 4 bases and 0 bases, there was a span of 16 bases. The CDR3 nucleotides are TGTGCCAGCAGCTCTCCCCGATGGTATAGCTCCTACGAGCAGTACTTC. It yields the protein CASSSPRWYSSYEQYF.

The rearrangement uses TRBV19 and TRBJ2-4; 8 positions agree with TRBD1. J gave up 0 bases and V 3 bases, and 13 bases lay outside the gene matches. This CDR3 spans 19 amino acids. Per germline, CDR1 LNHDA and CDR2 SQIVND (reference sequence). The CDR3 bases are TGTGCCAGTAGTATGACAGGGGTATCTTCTGTGCTAGCCAAAAACATTCAGTACTTC. Protein: CASSMTGVSSVLAKNIQYF.

This clone was seen once. The chain employs TRBV7-2 and TRBJ1-1, with D possibly matching TRBD1 (6 bases). The V gene lost 5 bases and the J gene lost 7 bases, with 14 bases spanning the gap. The V gene's germline CDR1 is SGHTA and CDR2 FQGNSA. The CDR3 totals 13 residues. DNA for the CDR3: TGTGCCAGCAGCGACAGGAACGGGATTGAAGCTTTCTTT. This translates into CASSDRNGIEAFF.

This chain connects TRBV27 to TRBJ1-5; D is perhaps TRBD1 (5 bases). This CDR3 comprises 14 residues. V lost 6 bases to trimming and J lost 2 bases, with 11 bases between them. Germline V gene data show CDR1 as MNHEY and CDR2 as SMNVEV (reference sequence). CDR3 sequence (DNA): TGTGCCAGCAGCACCCGACAGCGCAATCAGCCCCAGCATTTT. Protein: CASSTRQRNQPQHF.

The V gene is TRBV9, the J gene TRBJ1-1, with D unclear. CDR1 and CDR2 (germline): SGDLS, YYNGEE. Trimming took off 4 bases at V and 5 bases at J, with 12 bases between the two ends. This CDR3 comprises 13 residues. This chain's CDR3 is CASSNHWRTEAFF. CDR3 nucleotides: TGTGCCAGCAGCAACCACTGGAGAACTGAAGCTTTCTTT. The whole variable domain, filled in from reference TRBV9 and TRBJ1-1, reads DSGVTQTPKHLITATGQRVTLRCSPRSGDLSVYWYQQSLDQGLQFLIQYYNGEERAKGNILERFSAQQFPDLHSELNLSSLELGDSALYFCASSNHWRTEAFFGQGTRLTVV.

The V and J genes are TRBV24-1 and TRBJ1-2, with 7 bases aligning to TRBD1. J lost 7 bases, V lost 4 bases, and 5 bases had no gene match. The CDR3 has 13 amino acids. Germline-derived CDR1 and CDR2 are KGHDR and SFDVKD. CDR3 in DNA: TGTGCCACCAGTGAAACAGGGGCCGGTGGCTACACCTTC. This gives the protein CATSETGAGGYTF.

The V call is TRBV11-2, the J call TRBJ2-6, with a possible D match to TRBD1 (6 bases). CDR3 length equals 15 residues. The germline CDR1 and CDR2 sequences are SGHAT and FQNNGV. V lost 7 bases and J lost 2, with 12 bases in between. The CDR3 sequence is CASITGSTGANVLTF. DNA for the CDR3: TGTGCCAGCATCACAGGGTCGACTGGGGCCAACGTCCTGACTTTC. The complete variable domain, with remaining parts taken from reference TRBV11-2 and TRBJ2-6, reads EAGVAQSPRYKIIEKRQSVAFWCNPISGHATLYWYQQILGQGPKLLIQFQNNGVVDDSQLPKDRFSAERLKGVDSTLKIQPAKLEDSAVYLCASITGSTGANVLTFGAGSRLTVL.

Points on this clone: Because it lacks the conserved phenylalanine or tryptophan at the end, this CDR3 is likely a read error. The limits of the CDR3 on the DNA are not certain, so only TCRdb's listed CDR3 is given. V and J are TRBV25-1 and TRBJ2-3; TRBD1, the table's D call, lacks a check against the DNA. The germline gives CDR1 MGHDK, CDR2 SYGVNS. From its first to its last residue, the CDR3 has 10 amino acids. The CDR3 is CASSEDRGDD.

This chain uses TRBV7-2 with TRBJ2-5; 14 nucleotides match TRBD2. Germline CDR1 SGHTA, CDR2 FQGNSA. V dropped 5 bases and J dropped 2; count of bases not matched to a gene: 4. The CDR3 length is 16 residues. This CDR3 is CASSQGLAGGQETQYF. The CDR3 DNA follows: TGTGCCAGCAGCCAAGGACTAGCGGGGGGACAAGAGACCCAGTACTTC. The entire variable domain, with the rest obtained from reference TRBV7-2 and TRBJ2-5, is as follows: GAGVSQSPSNKVTEKGKDVELRCDPISGHTALYWYRQSLGQGLEFLIYFQGNSAPDKSGLPSDRFSAERTGGSVSTLTIQRTQQEDSAVYLCASSQGLAGGQETQYFGPGTRLLVL.

This CDR3 reads CASSEQGGGPDTQYF. In nucleotides, the CDR3 is TGTGCCAGCAGTGAACAGGGCGGGGGCCCAGATACGCAGTATTTT. The chain is built from TRBV6-1 and TRBJ2-3, with D maybe TRBD2 (7 bases). Trimming removed 2 bases at V and 4 bases at J, with 13 bases between. Germline CDR1 MNHNS, CDR2 SASEGT. The CDR3 has 15 residues.

This chain links TRBV19 with TRBJ1-2; D is possibly TRBD1 (5 bases). V lost 7 bases and J lost 2, with 14 bases in between. There are 14 residues in the CDR3. Germline V gene lookup returns CDR1 LNHDA and CDR2 SQIVND (reference sequence). In nucleotides, the CDR3 is TGTGCCAGTATCGATTGGGCAGGGAACTATGGCTACACCTTC. Encoded protein: CASIDWAGNYGYTF.

The rearrangement uses TRBV9 and TRBJ2-5; perhaps TRBD1 as D (7 bases). The CDR3 loop spans 13 amino acids. The V end lost 7 bases, the J end lost 6 bases, and 16 bases lay between the germline ends. The germline gives CDR1 SGDLS, CDR2 YYNGEE. The DNA of the CDR3 is TGTGCCAGCCCAGCCAGGGGGGCGAAGACCCAGTACTTC. Protein sequence: CASPARGAKTQYF.

CDR3 amino acids: CASLTTTGVRTEAFF. The CDR3 region has the DNA TGTGCCAGCCTCACGACAACAGGGGTTAGGACTGAAGCTTTCTTT. The V gene is TRBV6-6, the J gene TRBJ1-1; 7 bases line up with TRBD1. The CDR3 contains 15 residues. The germline CDR1 and CDR2 sequences are MNHNY and SVGAGI (reference sequence). V shed 8 bases and J 5 bases; nucleotides not matched to a gene: 14.

J is TRBJ2-1 and V is TRBV5-1; 12 bases are shared with TRBD2. Looked up from germline, CDR1 is SGHRS and CDR2 is YFSETQ. With V trimmed by 2 bases and J by 4 bases, 4 bases remained unmatched. The CDR3 covers 16 residues. This CDR3 reads CASSLLAGGSYNEQFF. CDR3 in DNA: TGCGCCAGCAGCTTACTAGCGGGGGGTTCTTACAATGAGCAGTTCTTC.

The chain is built from TRBV29-1 and TRBJ2-7, with 8 bases lining up with TRBD1. CDR3 length equals 12 residues. The J segment lost 9 bases and the V segment lost 3 bases, leaving 7 bases of the junction unmatched. Looked up from germline, CDR1 is SQVTM and CDR2 is ANQGSEA. CDR3 in DNA: TGCAGCGTTGACCCCGGACAGGGTTGGCAGTACTTC. It yields the protein CSVDPGQGWQYF.

The rearrangement joins TRBV4-1 to TRBJ2-6; TRBD1 might be the D (6 bases). The CDR3 runs to 15 residues. CDR1 and CDR2 (germline): MGHRA, YSYEKL. V gave up 4 bases and J gave up 1 base, with 8 bases separating them. The CDR3 sequence: CASSPTGSGANVLTF. CDR3 coding DNA: TGCGCCAGCAGCCCCACAGGGTCTGGGGCCAACGTCCTGACTTTC.

This rearrangement joins TRBV6-6 to TRBJ2-7; unclear D gene. V gave up 6 bases and J gave up 3 bases, with 12 bases separating them. The CDR3 length is 13 residues. In germline, CDR1 is MNHNY, CDR2 SVGAGI (reference sequence). The CDR3 DNA is TGTGCCAGCAGCCCTCCAGGTTACTACGAGCAGTACTTC. This encodes CASSPPGYYEQYF.

Regarding this clone: One end of the junction is discordant with germline, which a read error may explain. The J gene is TRBJ1-1, the V gene TRBV4-1, with TRBD1 as a possible D gene (5 bases). CDR3 size: 16 residues. CDR1 MGHRA and CDR2 YSYEKL come from the germline V gene. The CDR3 DNA sequence: TGCGCCAGCAGTCAAGGGCCTGTTGGAGGGGTCACTGAAGCTTTCTTT. This encodes CASSQGPVGGVTEAFF.

The chain recombines TRBV18 with TRBJ2-7, with TRBD1 matching 8 bases. The CDR3 consists of 17 residues. Germline V gene data show CDR1 as KGHSH and CDR2 as LQKENI. Losses at the gene ends were 0 bases for V and 4 bases for J; bases not matched to a gene: 11. The CDR3 region has the DNA TGTGCCAGCTCACCACCCTTGGACAGGGAGGACTTTTACGAGCAGTACTTC. This gives the protein CASSPPLDREDFYEQYF.

This clone was counted ten times or more. V is TRBV3-1 (or the pseudogene TRBV3-2) and J is TRBJ1-3; D gene ambiguous. V lost 1 base and J lost 9, with 10 bases in between. The CDR3 is 13 amino acids. CDR1 and CDR2 (germline): LGHDT, YNNKEL (reference sequence). CDR3 protein: CASSQGSASTIYF. CDR3 nucleotides: TGTGCCAGCAGCCAAGGGTCCGCGAGCACCATATATTTT.

The rearrangement links TRBV6-5 to TRBJ1-1; D perhaps matches TRBD1 (6 bases). Germline V gene lookup returns CDR1 MNHEY and CDR2 SVGAGI. The CDR3 totals 14 residues. V shed 4 bases and J shed 5 bases, with 14 bases lying between them. The chain's CDR3 is CASSLDSPNTEAFF. The CDR3 bases are TGTGCCAGCAGTTTGGACAGCCCGAATACTGAAGCTTTCTTT.

The chain carries TRBV5-4 and TRBJ1-3; the D gene is possibly TRBD1 (5 bases). CDR3 size: 16 residues. Germline V gives CDR1 SGHNT, CDR2 YYREEE (reference sequence). V lost 0 bases and J lost 0, with 10 bases in between. DNA of the CDR3: TGTGCCAGCAGCTTGGGGGGGGGAAGCTCTGGAAACACCATATATTTT. The encoded protein is CASSLGGGSSGNTIYF.

The chain combines TRBV4-3 with TRBJ2-1; D may be TRBD2 (6 bases). This CDR3 spans 14 amino acids. The V end lost 0 bases, the J end lost 6 bases, and 9 bases lay between the germline ends. Germline V gene data show CDR1 as LGHNA and CDR2 as YSLEER. Here the CDR3 reads CASSQEAGGNEQFF. The CDR3 DNA reads TGCGCCAGCAGCCAAGAGGCCGGGGGCAATGAGCAGTTCTTC.

The genes are TRBV6-5 and TRBJ2-2, with D perhaps TRBD1 (6 bases). Trimming cost V 5 bases and J 6 bases, with 16 bases left between them. Germline lookup yields CDR1 MNHEY and CDR2 SVGAGI. The CDR3 spans 15 residues. The CDR3 DNA follows: TGTGCCAGCAGTCCACAGGGATTCGGGCCCGGGGAGCTGTTTTTT. It translates to CASSPQGFGPGELFF.

The V and J genes are TRBV29-1 and TRBJ2-7; 8 bases are a match to TRBD2. This CDR3 has 14 residues. V lost 6 bases and J lost 0; bases outside the gene matches: 7. Germline CDR1 SQVTM, CDR2 ANQGSEA. The CDR3 spells CSVSGGFLSYEQYF. The CDR3 nucleotides read TGCAGCGTATCGGGGGGGTTCCTCTCCTACGAGCAGTACTTC.

The CDR3 coding sequence is TGTGCCAGCAGCCATTCGGGAACTAGCGGGGGGGTGAATCCAGATACGCAGTATTTT. Amino acid sequence: CASSHSGTSGGVNPDTQYF. The chain recombines TRBV4-2 with TRBJ2-3, with 13 bases matching TRBD2. V lost 3 bases to trimming and J lost 4 bases; unmatched junction nucleotides: 13. CDR1 LGHNA and CDR2 YNFKEQ come from the germline V gene. The CDR3 totals 19 residues.